This T cell receptor (beta chain) was obtained from a study of blood T cell repertoires in COVID-19. Overall study context: Some COVID-19 samples were acute and others convalescent; all came from the United States, Italy and Spain.

Original handling: Amplification of reference gene primers provided the estimated nucleated cell counts. Libraries were prepared by immunoSEQ multiplex PCR; TCRdb keeps only in-frame clonotypes and omits some of them. V, J and clone size are those of that table, while D and trimming were read from the DNA. In the table there are more than 110,000 clones, around 73% of which are singletons. The CDR3 consists of 14 residues. The V gene lost 2 bases and the J gene lost 1 base, with 7 bases spanning the gap. The germline CDR1 and CDR2 sequences are SGHTA and FQGNSA. This clonotype was obtained from a woman in her fifties or sixties with active or convalescent COVID-19. The chain joins TRBV7-2 to TRBJ2-3, with unresolved D. Specimen: peripheral blood. In DNA, the CDR3 is TGTGCCAGCAGCTTAAGTACTGGCACAGATACGCAGTATTTT. Protein: CASSLSTGTDTQYF.